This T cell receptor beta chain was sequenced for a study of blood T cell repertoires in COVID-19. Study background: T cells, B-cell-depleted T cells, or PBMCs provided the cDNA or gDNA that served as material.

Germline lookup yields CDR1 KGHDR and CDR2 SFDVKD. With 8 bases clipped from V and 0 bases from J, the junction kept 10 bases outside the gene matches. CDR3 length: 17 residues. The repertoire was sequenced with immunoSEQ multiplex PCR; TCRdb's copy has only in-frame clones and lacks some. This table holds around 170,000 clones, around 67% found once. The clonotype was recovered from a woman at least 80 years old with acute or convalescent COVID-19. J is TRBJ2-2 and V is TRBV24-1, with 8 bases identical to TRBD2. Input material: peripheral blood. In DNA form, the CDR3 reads TGTGCCACCACCGCGGCCAGCGGGGGATCGAACACCGGGGAGCTGTTTTTT. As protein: CATTAASGGSNTGELFF.